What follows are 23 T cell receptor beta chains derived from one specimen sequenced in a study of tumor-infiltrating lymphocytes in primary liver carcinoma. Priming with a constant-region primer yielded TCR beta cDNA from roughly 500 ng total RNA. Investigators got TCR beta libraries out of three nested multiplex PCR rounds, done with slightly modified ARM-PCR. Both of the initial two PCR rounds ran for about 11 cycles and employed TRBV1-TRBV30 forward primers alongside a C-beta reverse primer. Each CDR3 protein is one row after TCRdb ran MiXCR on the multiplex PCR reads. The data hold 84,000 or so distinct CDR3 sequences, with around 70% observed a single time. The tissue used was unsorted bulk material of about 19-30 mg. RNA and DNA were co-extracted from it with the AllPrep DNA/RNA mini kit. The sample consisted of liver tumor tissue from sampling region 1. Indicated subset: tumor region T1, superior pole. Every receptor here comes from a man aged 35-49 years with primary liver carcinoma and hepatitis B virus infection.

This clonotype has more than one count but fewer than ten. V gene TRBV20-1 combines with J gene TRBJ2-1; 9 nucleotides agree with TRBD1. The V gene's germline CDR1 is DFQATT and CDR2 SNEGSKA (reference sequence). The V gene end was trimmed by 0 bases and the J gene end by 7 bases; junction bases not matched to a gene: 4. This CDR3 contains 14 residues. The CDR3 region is CSARDTGGGNEQFF. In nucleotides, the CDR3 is TGCAGTGCTAGAGACACAGGGGGCGGGAATGAGCAGTTCTTC.

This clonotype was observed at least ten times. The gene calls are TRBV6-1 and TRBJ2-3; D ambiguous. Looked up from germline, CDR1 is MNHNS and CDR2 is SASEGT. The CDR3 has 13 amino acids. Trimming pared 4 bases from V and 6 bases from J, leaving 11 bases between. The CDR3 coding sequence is TGTGCCAGCAGTGTTCGACTGGTGGATACGCAGTATTTT. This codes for CASSVRLVDTQYF.

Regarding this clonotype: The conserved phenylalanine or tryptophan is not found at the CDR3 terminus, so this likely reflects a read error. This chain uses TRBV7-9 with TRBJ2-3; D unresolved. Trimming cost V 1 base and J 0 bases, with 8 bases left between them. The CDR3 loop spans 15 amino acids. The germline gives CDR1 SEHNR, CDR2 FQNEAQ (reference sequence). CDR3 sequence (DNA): TGTGCCAGCAGCTTAGGACATACGAGCACAGATACGCAGTATTAT. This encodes CASSLGHTSTDTQYY.

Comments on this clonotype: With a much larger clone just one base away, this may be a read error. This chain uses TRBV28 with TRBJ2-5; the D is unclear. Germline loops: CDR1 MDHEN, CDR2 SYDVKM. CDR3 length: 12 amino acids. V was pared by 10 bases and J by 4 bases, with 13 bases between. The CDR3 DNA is TGTGCCAACAGCCTCCTTCGAGAGACCCAGTACTTC. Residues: CANSLLRETQYF. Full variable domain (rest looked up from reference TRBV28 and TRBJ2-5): DVKVTQSSRYLVKRTGEKVFLECVQDMDHENMFWYRQDPGLGLRLIYFSYDVKMKEKGDIPEGYSVSREKKERFSLILESASTNQTSMYLCANSLLRETQYFGPGTRLLVL.

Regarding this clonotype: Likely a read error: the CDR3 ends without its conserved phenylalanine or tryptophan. DNA of the CDR3: TGTGCCATCAGTGATAGAGGGAGCGGGAGCACGTACGAGCAGTACTCC. Translation: CAISDRGSGSTYEQYS. The chain employs TRBV10-3 and TRBJ2-7; 8 bases map to TRBD2. Looked up from germline, CDR1 is ENHRY and CDR2 is SYGVKD. The V and J ends lost 3 bases and 4 bases, in that order; junction bases with no gene match: 11. The CDR3 loop spans 16 amino acids.

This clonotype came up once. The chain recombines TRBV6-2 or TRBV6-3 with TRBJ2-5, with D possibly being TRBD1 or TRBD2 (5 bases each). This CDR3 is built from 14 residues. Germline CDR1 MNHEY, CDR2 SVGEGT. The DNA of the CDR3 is TGTCCCATCACCGAAGAGGGACCCCAAGAGACCCAGTACTTC. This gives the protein CPITEEGPQETQYF.

The DNA of the CDR3 is TGTGCCAGCGGCAACACGGAGATGAAGCCCCAGCATTTT. It is translated as CASGNTEMKPQHF. The V gene is TRBV7-9, the J gene TRBJ1-5; D unclear. Per germline, CDR1 SEHNR and CDR2 FQNEAQ (reference sequence). With 8 bases removed from V and 8 bases from J, the gap between germline ends came to 16 bases. The CDR3 contains 13 residues.

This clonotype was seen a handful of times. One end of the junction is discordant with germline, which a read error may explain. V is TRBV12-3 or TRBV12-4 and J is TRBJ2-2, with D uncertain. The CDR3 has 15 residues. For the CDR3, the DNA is TGTGCTAGCACCCCCGGCGTGGTGAACACCGGGGAGCTGTTTTTT. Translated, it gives CASTPGVVNTGELFF.

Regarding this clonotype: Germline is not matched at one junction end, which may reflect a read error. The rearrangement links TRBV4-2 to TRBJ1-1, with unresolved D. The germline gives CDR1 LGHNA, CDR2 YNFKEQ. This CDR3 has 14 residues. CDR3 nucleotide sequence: TGTGTCAGCAGCCAAGAATTCAGGATCACTGAAGCTTTCTTT. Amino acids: CVSSQEFRITEAFF.

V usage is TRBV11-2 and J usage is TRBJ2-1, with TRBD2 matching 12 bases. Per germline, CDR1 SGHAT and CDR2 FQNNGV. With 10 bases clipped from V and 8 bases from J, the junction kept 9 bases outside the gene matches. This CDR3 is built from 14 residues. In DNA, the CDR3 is TGTGCCAACAACTGGACTAGCGGGATTGATGAGCAGTTCTTC. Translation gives CANNWTSGIDEQFF.

Here the CDR3 reads CASNRGTDTQYF. The DNA for the CDR3 is TGTGCCAGCAATCGGGGCACAGATACGCAGTATTTT. This chain links TRBV12-3 or TRBV12-4 with TRBJ2-3; D is unresolved. The CDR3 runs 12 residues. V lost 7 bases, J lost 1 base, and 6 bases lay in between.

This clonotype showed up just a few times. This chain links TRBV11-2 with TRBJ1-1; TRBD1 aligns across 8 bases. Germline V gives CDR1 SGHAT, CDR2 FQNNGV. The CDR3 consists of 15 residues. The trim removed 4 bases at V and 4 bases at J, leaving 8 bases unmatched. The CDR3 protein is CASSSRGQDSTEAFF. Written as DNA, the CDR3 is TGTGCCAGCAGCTCCCGGGGACAGGACAGCACTGAAGCTTTCTTT.

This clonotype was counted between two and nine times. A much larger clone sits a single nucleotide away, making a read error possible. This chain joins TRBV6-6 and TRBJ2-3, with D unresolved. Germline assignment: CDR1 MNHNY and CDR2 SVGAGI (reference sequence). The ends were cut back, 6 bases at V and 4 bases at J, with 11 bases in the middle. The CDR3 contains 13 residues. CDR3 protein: CASRAEAADTQYF. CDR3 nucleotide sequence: TGTGCCAGCAGGGCGGAAGCCGCAGATACGCAGTATTTT.

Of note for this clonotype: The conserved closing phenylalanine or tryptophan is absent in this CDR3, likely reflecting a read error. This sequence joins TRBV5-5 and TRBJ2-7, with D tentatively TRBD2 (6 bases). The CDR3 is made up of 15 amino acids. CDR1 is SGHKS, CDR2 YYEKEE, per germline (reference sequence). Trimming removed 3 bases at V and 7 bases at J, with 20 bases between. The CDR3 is CASSYSYGSYYEQYL. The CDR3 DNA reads TGTGCCAGCAGCTACTCTTACGGGAGCTACTATGAGCAGTACCTC.

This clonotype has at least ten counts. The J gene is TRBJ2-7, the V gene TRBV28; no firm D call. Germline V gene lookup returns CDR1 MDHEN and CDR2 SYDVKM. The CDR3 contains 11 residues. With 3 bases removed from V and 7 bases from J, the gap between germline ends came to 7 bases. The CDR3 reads CASSLKREQYF. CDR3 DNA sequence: TGTGCCAGCAGTTTGAAAAGGGAGCAGTACTTC.

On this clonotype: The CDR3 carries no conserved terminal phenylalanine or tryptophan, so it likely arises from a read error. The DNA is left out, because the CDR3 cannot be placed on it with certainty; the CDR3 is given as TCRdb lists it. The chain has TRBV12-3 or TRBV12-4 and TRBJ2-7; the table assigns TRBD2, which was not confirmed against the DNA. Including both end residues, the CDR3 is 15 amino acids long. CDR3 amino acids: CAGSVLGRALEEQYL.

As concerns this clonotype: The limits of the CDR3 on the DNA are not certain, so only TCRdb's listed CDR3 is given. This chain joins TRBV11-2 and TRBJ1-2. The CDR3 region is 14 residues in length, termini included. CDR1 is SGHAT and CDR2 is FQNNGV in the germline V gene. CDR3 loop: CACSLGRQSYGCTF.

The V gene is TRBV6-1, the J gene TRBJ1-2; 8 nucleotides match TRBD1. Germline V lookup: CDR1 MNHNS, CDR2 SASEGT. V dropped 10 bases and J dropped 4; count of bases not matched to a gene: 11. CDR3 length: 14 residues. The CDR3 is CATLMTGVGYGYTF. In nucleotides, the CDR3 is TGTGCCACACTCATGACAGGGGTGGGCTATGGCTACACCTTC.

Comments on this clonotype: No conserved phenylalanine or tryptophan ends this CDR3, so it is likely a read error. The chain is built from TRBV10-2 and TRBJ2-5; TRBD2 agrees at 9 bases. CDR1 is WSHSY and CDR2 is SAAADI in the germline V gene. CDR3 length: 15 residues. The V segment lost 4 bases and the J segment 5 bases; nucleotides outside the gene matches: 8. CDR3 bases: TGCGCCAGCAGTGGGTCGGCGGGAGGGGGTGAGACCCAGTACTCC. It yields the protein CASSGSAGGGETQYS.

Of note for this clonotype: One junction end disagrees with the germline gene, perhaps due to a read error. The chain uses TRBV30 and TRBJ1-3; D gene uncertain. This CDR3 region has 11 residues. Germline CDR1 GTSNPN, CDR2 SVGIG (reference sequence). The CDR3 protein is CVWSVGNTIYF. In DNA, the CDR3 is TGTGTCTGGAGTGTCGGTAACACCATATATTTT.

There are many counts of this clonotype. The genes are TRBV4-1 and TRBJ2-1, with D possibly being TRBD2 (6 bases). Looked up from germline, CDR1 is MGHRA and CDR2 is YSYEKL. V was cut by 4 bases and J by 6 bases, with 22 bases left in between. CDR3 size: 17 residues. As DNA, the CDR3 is TGCGCCAGCAGCCTTAAGATGCTAGCGAGCAGGTCCAATGAGCAGTTCTTC. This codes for CASSLKMLASRSNEQFF.

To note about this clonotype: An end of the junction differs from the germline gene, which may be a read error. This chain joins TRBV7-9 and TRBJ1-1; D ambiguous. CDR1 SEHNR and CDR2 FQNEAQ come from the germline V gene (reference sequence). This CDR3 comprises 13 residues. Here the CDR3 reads CVSSLVRDSVAFF. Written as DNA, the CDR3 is TGTGTCAGCAGCTTAGTGCGAGATAGCGTGGCTTTCTTT.

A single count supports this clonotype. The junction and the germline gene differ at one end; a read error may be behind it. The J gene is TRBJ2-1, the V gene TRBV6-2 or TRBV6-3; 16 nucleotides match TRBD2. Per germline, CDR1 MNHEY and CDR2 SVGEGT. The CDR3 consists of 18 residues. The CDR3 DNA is TGTGCCAGTAGTTACTGGGGACTAGCGGGAGGGAGATCGAATGACCAGTTCTTC. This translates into CASSYWGLAGGRSNDQFF.